This TCR beta chain derives from a study of blood T cell repertoires in COVID-19. The overall study: Sites in the United States, Italy and Spain provided acute and convalescent COVID-19 samples.

CDR3 length: 14 amino acids. CDR1 is SGHTA, CDR2 FQGNSA, per germline. V trimming: 5 bases; J trimming: 5 bases; junction bases outside the gene matches: 5. Produced via immunoSEQ multiplex PCR; TCRdb's table is partial and in-frame only. Among 100,000 to 150,000 clones listed, 84% were seen once. On this clone: Distinct nucleotide sequences in the sample also encode this CDR3.

Across about two dozen US areas, participants ranged in age from roughly 18 to 89 years. Cohort assignment relied on participant-reported clinical history. The clonotype originates from a man aged 35 to 55 with acute COVID-19. The rearrangement joins TRBV7-2 to TRBJ2-5, with 10 bases fitting TRBD2. Sequencing was done on a sample of PBMCs or T cells enriched from blood (not recorded which). The chain's CDR3 is CASSPQTSGETQYF. The CDR3 nucleotides are TGTGCCAGCAGCCCCCAGACTAGCGGGGAGACCCAGTACTTC.